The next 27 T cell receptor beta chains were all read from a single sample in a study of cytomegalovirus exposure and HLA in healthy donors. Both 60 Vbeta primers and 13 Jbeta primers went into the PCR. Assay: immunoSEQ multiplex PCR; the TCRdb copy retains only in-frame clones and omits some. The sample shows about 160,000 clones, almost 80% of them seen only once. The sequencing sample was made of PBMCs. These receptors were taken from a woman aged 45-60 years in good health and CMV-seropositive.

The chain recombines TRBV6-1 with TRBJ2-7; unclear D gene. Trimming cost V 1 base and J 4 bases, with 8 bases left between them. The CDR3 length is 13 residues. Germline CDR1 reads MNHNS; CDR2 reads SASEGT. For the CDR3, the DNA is TGTGCCAGCAGTGAAGTTGAGGTTTACGAGCAGTACTTC. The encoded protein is CASSEVEVYEQYF.

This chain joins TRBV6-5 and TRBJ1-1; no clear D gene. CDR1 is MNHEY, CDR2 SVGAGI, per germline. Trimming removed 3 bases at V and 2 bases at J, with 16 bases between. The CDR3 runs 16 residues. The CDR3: CASSYSGRVTNTEAFF. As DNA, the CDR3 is TGTGCCAGCAGTTATTCTGGTCGCGTGACTAACACTGAAGCTTTCTTT.

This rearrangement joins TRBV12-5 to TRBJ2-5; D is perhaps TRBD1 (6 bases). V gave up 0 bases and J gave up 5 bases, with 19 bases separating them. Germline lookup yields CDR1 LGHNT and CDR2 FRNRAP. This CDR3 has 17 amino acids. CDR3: CASGLVQGRIPEETQYF. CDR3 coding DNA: TGTGCTAGTGGTTTGGTACAGGGAAGAATACCGGAGGAGACCCAGTACTTC. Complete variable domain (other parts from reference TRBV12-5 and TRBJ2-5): DARVTQTPRHKVTEMGQEVTMRCQPILGHNTVFWYRQTMMQGLELLAYFRNRAPLDDSGMPKDRFSAEMPDATLATLKIQPSEPRDSAVYFCASGLVQGRIPEETQYFGPGTRLLVL.

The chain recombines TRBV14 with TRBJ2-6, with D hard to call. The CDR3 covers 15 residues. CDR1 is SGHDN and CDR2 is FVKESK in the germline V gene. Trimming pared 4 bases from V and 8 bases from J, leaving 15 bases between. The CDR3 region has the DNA TGTGCCAGCAGCCGCCAGGCTCTGGTGCCCAACGTCCTGACTTTC. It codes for CASSRQALVPNVLTF.

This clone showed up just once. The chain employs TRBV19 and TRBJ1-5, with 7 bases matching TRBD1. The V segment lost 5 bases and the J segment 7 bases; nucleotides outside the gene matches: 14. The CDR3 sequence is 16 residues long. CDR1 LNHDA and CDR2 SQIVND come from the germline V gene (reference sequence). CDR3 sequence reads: CASSATGTVASQPQHF. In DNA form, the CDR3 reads TGTGCCAGTAGTGCGACTGGGACAGTGGCTTCCCAGCCCCAGCATTTT.

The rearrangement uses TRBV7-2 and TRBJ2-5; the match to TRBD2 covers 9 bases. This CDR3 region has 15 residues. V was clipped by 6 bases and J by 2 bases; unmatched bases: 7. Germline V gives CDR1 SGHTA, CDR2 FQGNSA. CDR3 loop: CASSGAGGPQETQYF. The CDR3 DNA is TGTGCCAGCAGTGGAGCGGGGGGCCCTCAAGAGACCCAGTACTTC.

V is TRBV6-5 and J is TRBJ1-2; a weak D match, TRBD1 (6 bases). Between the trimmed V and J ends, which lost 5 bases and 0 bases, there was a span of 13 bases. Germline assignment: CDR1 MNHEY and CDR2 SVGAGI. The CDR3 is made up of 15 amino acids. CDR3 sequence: CASSPGQRANYGYTF. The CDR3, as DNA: TGTGCCAGCAGTCCAGGACAGAGAGCTAACTATGGCTACACCTTC.

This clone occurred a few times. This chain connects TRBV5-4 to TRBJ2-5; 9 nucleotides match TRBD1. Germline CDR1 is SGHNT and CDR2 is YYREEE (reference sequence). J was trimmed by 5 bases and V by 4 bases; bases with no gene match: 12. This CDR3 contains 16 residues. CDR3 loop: CASSPPNRGRGETQYF. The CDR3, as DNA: TGTGCCAGCAGCCCGCCGAACAGGGGGCGTGGGGAGACCCAGTACTTC.

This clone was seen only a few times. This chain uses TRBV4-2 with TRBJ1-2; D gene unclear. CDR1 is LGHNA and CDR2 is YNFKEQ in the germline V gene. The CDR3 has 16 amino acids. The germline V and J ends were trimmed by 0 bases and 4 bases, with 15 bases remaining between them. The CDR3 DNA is TGTGCCAGCAGCCAAGATCCAGACCGGGTTATCTATGGCTACACCTTC. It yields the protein CASSQDPDRVIYGYTF.

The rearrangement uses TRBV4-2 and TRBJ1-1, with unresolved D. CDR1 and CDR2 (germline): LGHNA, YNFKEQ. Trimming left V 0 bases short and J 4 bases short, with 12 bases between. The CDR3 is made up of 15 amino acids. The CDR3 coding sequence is TGTGCCAGCAGCCAAGAGTTATCCGGGAGCACTGAAGCTTTCTTT. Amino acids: CASSQELSGSTEAFF.

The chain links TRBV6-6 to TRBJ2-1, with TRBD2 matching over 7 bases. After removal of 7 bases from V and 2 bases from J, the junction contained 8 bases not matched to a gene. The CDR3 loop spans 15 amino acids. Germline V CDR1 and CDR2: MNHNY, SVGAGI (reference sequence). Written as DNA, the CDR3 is TGTGCCAGCAATGGCGCGGGAGTGACCTACAATGAGCAGTTCTTC. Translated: CASNGAGVTYNEQFF.

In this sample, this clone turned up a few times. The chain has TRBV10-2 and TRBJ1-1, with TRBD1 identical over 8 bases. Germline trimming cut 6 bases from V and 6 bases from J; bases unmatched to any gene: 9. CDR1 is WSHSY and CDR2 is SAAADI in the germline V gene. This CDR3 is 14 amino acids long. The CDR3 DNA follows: TGCGCCAGCAGAGAGGACAGGGAGATTGCTGAAGCTTTCTTT. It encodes CASREDREIAEAFF.

The CDR3 nucleotides are TGTGCCTGCCATACACGAAGCGGGGGGAAAGAGACCCAGTACTTC. Its protein product is CACHTRSGGKETQYF. This chain uses TRBV6-1 with TRBJ2-5, with TRBD2 matching 9 bases. CDR1 is MNHNS, CDR2 SASEGT, per germline. The CDR3 runs 15 residues. V gave up 11 bases and J gave up 3 bases; unmatched junction bases: 13.

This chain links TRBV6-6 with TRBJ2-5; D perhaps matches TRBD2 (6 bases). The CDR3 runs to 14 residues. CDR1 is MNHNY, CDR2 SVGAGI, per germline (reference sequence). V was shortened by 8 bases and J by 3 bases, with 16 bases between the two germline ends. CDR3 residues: CASHGGTLKETQYF. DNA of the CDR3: TGTGCCAGCCACGGGGGTACGCTGAAAGAGACCCAGTACTTC.

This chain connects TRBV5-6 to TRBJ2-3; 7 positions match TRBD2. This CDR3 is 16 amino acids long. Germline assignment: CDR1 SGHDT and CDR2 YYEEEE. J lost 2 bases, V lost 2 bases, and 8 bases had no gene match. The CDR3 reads CASSLWGGRNTDTQYF. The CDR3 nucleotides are TGTGCCAGCAGCTTATGGGGGGGACGAAACACAGATACGCAGTATTTT.

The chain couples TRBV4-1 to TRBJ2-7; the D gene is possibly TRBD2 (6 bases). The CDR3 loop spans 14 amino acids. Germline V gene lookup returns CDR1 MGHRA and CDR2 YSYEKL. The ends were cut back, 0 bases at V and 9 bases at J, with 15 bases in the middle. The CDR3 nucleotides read TGCGCCAGCAGCCAAGATGTTTCGGGGGTACGGCAGTACTTC. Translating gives CASSQDVSGVRQYF.

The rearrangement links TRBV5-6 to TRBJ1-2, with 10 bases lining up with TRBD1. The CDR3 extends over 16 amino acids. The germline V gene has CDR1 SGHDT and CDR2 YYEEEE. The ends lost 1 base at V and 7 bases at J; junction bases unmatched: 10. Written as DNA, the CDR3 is TGTGCCAGCAGCTTGTTGGACAGGGGGATTGGTTCTGGCTACACCTTC. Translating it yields CASSLLDRGIGSGYTF.

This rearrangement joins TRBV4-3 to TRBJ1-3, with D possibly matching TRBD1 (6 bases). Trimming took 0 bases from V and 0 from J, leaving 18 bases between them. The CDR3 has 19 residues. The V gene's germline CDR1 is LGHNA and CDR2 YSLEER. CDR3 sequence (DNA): TGCGCCAGCAGCCAAGACCTGGGGGCAGCCCTTTTCTCTGGAAACACCATATATTTT. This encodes CASSQDLGAALFSGNTIYF.

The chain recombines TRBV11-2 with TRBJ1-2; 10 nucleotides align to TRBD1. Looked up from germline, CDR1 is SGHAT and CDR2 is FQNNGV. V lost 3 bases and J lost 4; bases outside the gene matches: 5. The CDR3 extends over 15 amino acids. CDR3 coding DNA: TGTGCCAGCAGCTTCTCCGGGACAGGGGTCTATGGCTACACCTTC. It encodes CASSFSGTGVYGYTF.

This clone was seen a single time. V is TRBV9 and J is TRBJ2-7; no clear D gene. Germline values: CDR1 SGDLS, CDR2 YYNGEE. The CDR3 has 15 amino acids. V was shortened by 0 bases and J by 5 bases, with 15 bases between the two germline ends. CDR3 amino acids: CASSVDGQRGHEQYF. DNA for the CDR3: TGTGCCAGCAGCGTAGATGGTCAGCGAGGCCACGAGCAGTACTTC.

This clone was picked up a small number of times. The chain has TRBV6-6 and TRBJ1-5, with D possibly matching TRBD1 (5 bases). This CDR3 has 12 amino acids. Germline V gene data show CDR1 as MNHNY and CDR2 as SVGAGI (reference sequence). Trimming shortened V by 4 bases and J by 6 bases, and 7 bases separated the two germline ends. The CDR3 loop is CASSLQVQPQHF. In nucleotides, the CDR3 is TGTGCCAGCAGTTTACAGGTTCAGCCCCAGCATTTT.

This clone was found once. The CDR3 DNA reads TGTGCCACCAGGAGAGACACAGATACGCAGTATTTT. This gives the protein CATRRDTDTQYF. J is TRBJ2-3 and V is TRBV6-1, with no clear D. The V gene lost 10 bases and the J gene lost 2 bases, with 10 bases spanning the gap. The CDR3 has 12 residues. Germline V gene data show CDR1 as MNHNS and CDR2 as SASEGT.

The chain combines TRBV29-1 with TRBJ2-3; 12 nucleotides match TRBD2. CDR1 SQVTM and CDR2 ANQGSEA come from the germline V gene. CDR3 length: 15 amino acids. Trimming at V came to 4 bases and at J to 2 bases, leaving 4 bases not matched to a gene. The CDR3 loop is CSVGTSGAHTDTQYF. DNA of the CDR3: TGCAGCGTTGGGACTAGCGGGGCCCACACAGATACGCAGTATTTT.

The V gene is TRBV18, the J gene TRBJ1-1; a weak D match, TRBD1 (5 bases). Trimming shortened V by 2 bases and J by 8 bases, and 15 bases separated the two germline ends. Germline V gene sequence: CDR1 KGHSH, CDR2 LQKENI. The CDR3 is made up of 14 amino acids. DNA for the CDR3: TGTGCCAGCTCACCAAACCCAGACAGTGGCGAAGCTTTCTTT. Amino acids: CASSPNPDSGEAFF. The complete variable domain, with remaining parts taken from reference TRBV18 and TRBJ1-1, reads NAGVMQNPRHLVRRRGQEARLRCSPMKGHSHVYWYRQLPEEGLKFMVYLQKENIIDESGMPKERFSAEFPKEGPSILRIQQVVRGDSAAYFCASSPNPDSGEAFFGQGTRLTVV.

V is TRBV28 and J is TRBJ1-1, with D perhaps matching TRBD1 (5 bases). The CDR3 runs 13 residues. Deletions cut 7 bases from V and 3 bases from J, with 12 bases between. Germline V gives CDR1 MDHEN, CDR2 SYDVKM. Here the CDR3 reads CASIVTGDTEAFF. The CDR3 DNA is TGTGCCAGCATCGTTACGGGGGACACTGAAGCTTTCTTT.

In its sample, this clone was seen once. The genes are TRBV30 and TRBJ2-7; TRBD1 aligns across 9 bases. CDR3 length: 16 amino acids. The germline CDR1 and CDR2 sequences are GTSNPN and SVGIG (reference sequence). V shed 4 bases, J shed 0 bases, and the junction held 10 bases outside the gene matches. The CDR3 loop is CAWNLPGQGTSYEQYF. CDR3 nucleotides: TGTGCCTGGAACTTACCGGGACAGGGCACCTCCTACGAGCAGTACTTC.

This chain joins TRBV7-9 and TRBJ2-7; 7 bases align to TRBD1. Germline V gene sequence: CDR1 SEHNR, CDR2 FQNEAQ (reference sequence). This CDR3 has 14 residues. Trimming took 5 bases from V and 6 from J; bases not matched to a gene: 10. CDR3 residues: CASSTGTGASEQYF. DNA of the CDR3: TGTGCCAGCAGCACCGGCACAGGGGCTTCCGAGCAGTACTTC.